This TCR beta chain was identified in a study of monozygotic twins with inflammatory bowel disease (dated 2019 in TCRdb). For context, the study as a whole: The complete study included 30 or so monozygotic twin pairs: 19 IBD-discordant Danish pairs and nine German pairs, of which four were IBD-concordant and five were IBD-discordant. Each individual had, on average, about 151 000 unique TCRalpha sequences and 181 000 unique TCRbeta sequences available for analysis. Disease-associated traits were sought mainly through comparisons between IBD patients and their genetically identical healthy co-twins within discordant pairs.

The CDR3, from cysteine to phenylalanine, totals 11 residues. This entry has no DNA. CDR1 and CDR2 are read off the germline V gene as SGHRS and YFSETQ. From each donor, an approximately 2.3 ml peripheral blood sample was collected into PAXgene tubes and kept at -80 degrees C. Total RNA was isolated from whole blood with the PAXgene blood miRNA kit on an automated QIAcube, without T cell sorting. Peripheral blood from monozygotic twin pairs, either concordant or discordant for inflammatory bowel disease, underwent deep TCRalpha and TCRbeta repertoire profiling that used unique molecular barcoding. Smoking habits were recorded for all twin pairs, with individuals classified as current, former or never smokers. The library was prepared using 5' RACE. For each TCR library, about 4,000 ng of total RNA was used. For each sample, cDNA was synthesized in eight separate reactions using SMARTScribe reverse transcriptase. During cDNA synthesis, template switching introduced unique molecular identifiers that contained a 6-nucleotide sample barcode. TCRalpha and TCRbeta cDNA was amplified by two nested PCRs of around 16 and 10 cycles, with bead purification after each PCR. Before amplification, cDNA was treated with uracil DNA-glycosylase and purified using the QIAquick PCR purification kit. The second PCR added Illumina TruSeq-compatible adapters along with sample-specific barcodes. Library quality and concentration were checked on TapeStation and Qubit, and libraries were pooled at 5 ng each. Sequencing of the pooled libraries was done on an Illumina HiSeq2500 single-index Rapid Run using custom sequencing primers and 2 x 100 bp reads. On the study's bioinformatics: MiGEC version 1.2.6 was used for UMI-based consensus assembly, which corrected PCR and sequencing errors. V(D)J alignment, clonotype assembly and CDR3 extraction were performed with MiXCR version 2.1.1. Normalisation of gene usage, clonotype sharing and MAIT/NKT TCR abundance was achieved by analysing the top 1000, 10 000 and 20 000 clonotypes per sample. Diversity was computed as the inverse Simpson index with the vegan R package after downsampling to 27 000 UMIs. Statistical testing used paired Mann-Whitney U tests on the discordant twin pairs and applied Benjamini-Hochberg correction for multiple testing. TCRdb reprocessed the raw reads; every CDR3 protein sequence is a single record, and DNA is not supplied. For this entry, the V and J calls and clone size follow TCRdb and not the study's own pipeline. In this sample's table one finds 330,000 or so distinct CDR3 sequences. The ten largest clones capture under 2.5% of the sample.

Overall study results and their limits: Repertoire similarity did not differ between concordant and discordant twins, possibly due to limited statistical power. TCRbeta repertoire diversity, by inverse Simpson index, was decreased in IBD patients compared with their healthy co-twins. Distinction between different T cell subtypes could not be achieved in the analysis. Fewer clonotypes were shared with other individuals by IBD patients than by healthy twins, most markedly in patients showing signs of disease activity. Because patients received different immunosuppressive treatments, the repertoires may have picked up extra background noise and variability between individuals. No single strong signal or clonotype linked to IBD turned up in the results, so the idea that one exists was not supported.

Concerning this clonotype: No cognate antigen has been identified for it.

Sequencing was performed on blood. The V and J segments used are TRBV5-1 and TRBJ2-7; TCRdb indicates TRBD1, and absent DNA this call remains unverified. The TCR originated in a human donor with ulcerative colitis or Crohn's disease, or a healthy co-twin of an affected twin (not recorded which). This receptor carries the CDR3 CASSGGYEQYF.